The text below deals with one T cell receptor (beta chain). TCRdb keeps only in-frame clones here, not all; method: immunoSEQ multiplex PCR. The sample contains roughly 10,000 clones, over 75% of which appear only once. The germline gives CDR1 SNHLY, CDR2 FYNNEI. Trimming took 3 bases from V and 1 from J, leaving 7 bases between them. The CDR3 extends over 13 amino acids. As for time point: newly diagnosed, previously untreated cHL patient sample. Isolation of CD8+ T cells from thawed PBMCs used magnetic negative selection. The sample is drawn from a study of PD-1 blockade in classical Hodgkin lymphoma.

The chain carries TRBV2 and TRBJ2-7, with D unclear. This receptor was obtained from a human donor with classical Hodgkin lymphoma. The sequencing input was CD8+ T cells from blood. CDR3 protein: CASSDSRSYEQYF. The CDR3 bases are TGTGCCAGCAGTGATAGCAGGTCCTACGAGCAGTACTTC.